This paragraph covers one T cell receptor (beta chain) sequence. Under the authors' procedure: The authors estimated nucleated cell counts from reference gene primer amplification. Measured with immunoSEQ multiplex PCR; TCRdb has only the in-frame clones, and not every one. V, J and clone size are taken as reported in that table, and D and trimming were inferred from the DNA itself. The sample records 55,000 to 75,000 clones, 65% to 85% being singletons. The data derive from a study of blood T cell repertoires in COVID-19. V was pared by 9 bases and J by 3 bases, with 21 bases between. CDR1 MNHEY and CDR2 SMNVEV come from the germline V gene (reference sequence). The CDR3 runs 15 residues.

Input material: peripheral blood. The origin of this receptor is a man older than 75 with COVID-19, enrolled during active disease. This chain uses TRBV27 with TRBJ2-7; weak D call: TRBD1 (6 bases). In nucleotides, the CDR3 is TGTGCCAGTCAAGAACAGGGCTTTAGGGTCTACGAGCAGTACTTC. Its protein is CASQEQGFRVYEQYF.